A single sample is the source of the 12 T cell receptor beta chains below, sequenced in a study of blood T cell repertoires in COVID-19. Generated by immunoSEQ multiplex PCR, the TCRdb table keeps only in-frame clones and is missing some. Here the sample spans 400,000 or so clones, approximately 91% being singletons. Sequenced material: peripheral blood. The receptors shown here come from a middle-aged woman with COVID-19, enrolled during active disease.

The chain uses TRBV29-1 and TRBJ1-4, with D possibly being TRBD1 (5 bases). V lost 5 bases and J 8 bases, leaving 18 bases between the germline ends. Germline values: CDR1 SQVTM, CDR2 ANQGSEA. The CDR3 runs to 14 residues. The CDR3 loop reads CSVSGAGSWEKLFF. DNA of the CDR3: TGCAGCGTTAGTGGGGCAGGGTCGTGGGAAAAACTGTTTTTT.

This clone was seen just once. This chain uses TRBV7-9 with TRBJ1-3; TRBD1 is a possible D gene (5 bases). V lost 2 bases and J 1 base, leaving 9 bases between the germline ends. Germline-derived CDR1 and CDR2 are SEHNR and FQNEAQ (reference sequence). The CDR3 extends over 15 amino acids. The CDR3 loop reads CASSLLGESGNTIYF. The CDR3 bases are TGTGCCAGCAGCTTATTAGGGGAATCTGGAAACACCATATATTTT. Together with reference TRBV7-9 and TRBJ1-3, the CDR3 gives the full variable domain: DTGVSQNPRHKITKRGQNVTFRCDPISEHNRLYWYRQTLGQGPEFLTYFQNEAQLEKSRLLSDRFSAERPKGSFSTLEIQRTEQGDSAMYLCASSLLGESGNTIYFGEGSWLTVV.

This chain joins TRBV9 and TRBJ1-6; tentatively, D is TRBD1 (5 bases). The CDR3 sequence is 17 residues long. Germline V CDR1 and CDR2: SGDLS, YYNGEE. V lost 0 bases and J 10 bases, leaving 20 bases between the germline ends. In DNA form, the CDR3 reads TGTGCCAGCAGCGTAGAGAGTTTCCCCGCGGGGGTCTCACCCCTCCACTTT. Translating it yields CASSVESFPAGVSPLHF.

V is TRBV18 and J is TRBJ1-3, with a tentative D call TRBD1 (5 bases). Germline CDR1 reads KGHSH; CDR2 reads LQKENI. Trimming stripped 4 bases from V and 1 base from J, with 8 bases between. The CDR3 covers 14 residues. CDR3 amino acids: CASSRDLSGNTIYF. The CDR3, as DNA: TGTGCCAGCTCACGGGACTTATCTGGAAACACCATATATTTT.

The V and J genes are TRBV28 and TRBJ2-7; TRBD2 aligns across 7 bases. V lost 7 bases, J lost 0 bases, and 12 bases stayed unmatched. There are 16 residues in the CDR3. Per the germline V gene, CDR1 is MDHEN and CDR2 is SYDVKM. Written as DNA, the CDR3 is TGTGCCAGCACCAGAGGCGGGAGAGGTGGCTCCTACGAGCAGTACTTC. It is translated as CASTRGGRGGSYEQYF.

As for this clone: The same CDR3 is also encoded by other DNA sequences in this sample. The DNA of the CDR3 is TGTGCCAGCAGTCTCGGCGGGGCCTATGGCTACACCTTC. Its protein product is CASSLGGAYGYTF. The rearrangement uses TRBV27 and TRBJ1-2; perhaps TRBD1 as D (5 bases). The length of the CDR3 is 13 residues. V was shortened by 5 bases and J by 4 bases, with 11 bases between the two germline ends. Germline V gene sequence: CDR1 MNHEY, CDR2 SMNVEV (reference sequence).

The gene calls are TRBV9 and TRBJ1-1; tentative D call: TRBD1 (5 bases). The CDR3 runs to 17 residues. Trimming removed 0 bases at V and 0 bases at J, with 15 bases between. The V gene's germline CDR1 is SGDLS and CDR2 YYNGEE. CDR3 sequence (DNA): TGTGCCAGCAGCGTAGCGCCTAACGACAGAATGAACACTGAAGCTTTCTTT. Protein sequence: CASSVAPNDRMNTEAFF.

V is TRBV6-1 and J is TRBJ2-5; D perhaps matches TRBD2 (6 bases). Germline assignment: CDR1 MNHNS and CDR2 SASEGT. This CDR3 spans 14 amino acids. V lost 3 bases and J 1 base, leaving 9 bases between the germline ends. The CDR3, as DNA: TGTGCCAGCAGTGATGGAGGGGCCCAAGAGACCCAGTACTTC. This encodes CASSDGGAQETQYF.

The V call is TRBV28, the J call TRBJ1-6, with D maybe TRBD1 (6 bases). Germline CDR1 MDHEN, CDR2 SYDVKM. Trimming stripped 6 bases from V and 9 bases from J, with 9 bases between. The CDR3 spans 12 residues. Here the CDR3 DNA reads TGTGCCAGCAGGGGGGCAGGTTCACCCCTCCACTTT. Translation gives CASRGAGSPLHF.

V usage is TRBV19 and J usage is TRBJ2-5; perhaps TRBD2 as D (5 bases). The CDR3 contains 14 residues. V was trimmed by 3 bases and J by 4 bases, leaving 12 bases between them. Germline CDR1 reads LNHDA; CDR2 reads SQIVND (reference sequence). Here the CDR3 reads CASSMRPAAETQYF. CDR3 bases: TGTGCCAGTAGTATGCGGCCAGCGGCAGAGACCCAGTACTTC.

The V call is TRBV5-1, the J call TRBJ2-5; weak D call: TRBD2 (6 bases). From germline, CDR1 is SGHRS and CDR2 YFSETQ. V lost 3 bases and J 5 bases, leaving 17 bases between the germline ends. This CDR3 has 15 residues. The CDR3 spells CASSSPLTRGETQYF. DNA of the CDR3: TGCGCCAGCAGCTCCCCCCTGACCCGGGGGGAGACCCAGTACTTC.

This sequence joins TRBV7-9 and TRBJ2-1, with D perhaps matching TRBD1 (6 bases). The CDR3 runs to 14 residues. The germline V gene encodes CDR1 SEHNR and CDR2 FQNEAQ (reference sequence). V shed 6 bases and J shed 7 bases, with 16 bases lying between them. The CDR3 DNA reads as TGTGCCAGCAGTAATAACAGGGTCGGGAATGAGCAGTTCTTC. Its translation: CASSNNRVGNEQFF.